This T cell receptor (beta chain) appears in the sequencing data of a study of OX40 agonist ivuxolimab in advanced cancers. Concerning this clone: As yet, its antigen is unknown. An end of the junction differs from the germline gene, which may be a read error.

The CDR3 is 15 residues long. In germline, CDR1 is SGHTA, CDR2 FQGNSA. Whole-study results and caveats: Expanded peripheral T cells had an undetermined antigen specificity. Part of the nonresponder group also had normalized T-cell clonal expansion that was low.

The method was immunoSEQ multiplex PCR; TCRdb's version includes in-frame clones alone and lacks a portion of them. The sample shows 120,000 or so clones, 85% to 95% of them seen only once. This sequence joins TRBV7-2 and TRBJ1-1; D unresolved. Sequencing used CD4+ or CD8+ T cells sorted from blood, obtained in a trial of the OX40 agonist ivuxolimab. The clonotype was recovered from an adult with an advanced solid tumor such as melanoma, head and neck, liver or kidney cancer. The CDR3, as DNA: TGTGCCAGCAGCTTGGTGGGGAGGCAGAACCCTGAAGCTTTCTTT. This encodes CASSLVGRQNPEAFF.